This paragraph covers one T cell receptor beta chain sequence. This same CDR3 is encoded by further DNA sequences in the sample. Noted time point: pretreatment peripheral blood. The cohort comprised individuals with locally advanced or metastatic urothelial carcinoma. The V gene's germline CDR1 is SGDLS and CDR2 YYNGEE. The CDR3 spans 13 residues. Trimming took off 2 bases at V and 0 bases at J, with 4 bases between the two ends. The data originate from a study of PD-L1 blockade in urothelial cancer. Looking at the study overall: Every 3 weeks, patients received intravenous atezolizumab 1,200 mg, beginning 2014.

Method: immunoSEQ multiplex PCR; TCRdb's copy keeps in-frame clones and lacks some. The sample has more than 75,000 clones, about four fifths seen once; the top ten hold around 2%. The TCR comes from a man between 60 and 70 years old with urothelial cancer. J is TRBJ2-3 and V is TRBV9; D gene uncertain. The sequencing here drew on PBMCs, taken around atezolizumab (anti-PD-L1) treatment. The CDR3 sequence: CASSVSSTDTQYF. CDR3 bases: TGTGCCAGCAGCGTGTCTAGCACAGATACGCAGTATTTT.